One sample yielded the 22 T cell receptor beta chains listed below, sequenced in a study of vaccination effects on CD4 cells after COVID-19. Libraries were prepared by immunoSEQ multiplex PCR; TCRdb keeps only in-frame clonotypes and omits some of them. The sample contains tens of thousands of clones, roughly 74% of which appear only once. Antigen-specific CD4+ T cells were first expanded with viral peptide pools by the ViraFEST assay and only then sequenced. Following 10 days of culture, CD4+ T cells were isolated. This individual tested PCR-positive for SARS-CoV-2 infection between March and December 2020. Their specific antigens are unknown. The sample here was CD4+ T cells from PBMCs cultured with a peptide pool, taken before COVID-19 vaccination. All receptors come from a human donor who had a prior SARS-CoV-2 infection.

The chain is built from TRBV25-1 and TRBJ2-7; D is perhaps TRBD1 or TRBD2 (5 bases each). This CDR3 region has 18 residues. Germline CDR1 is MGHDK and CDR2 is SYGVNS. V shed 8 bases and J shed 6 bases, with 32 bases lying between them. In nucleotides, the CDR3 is TGTGCCAGCGAGAGGTTTTTTTTCGAGGGGCATTGGTGGGGCGAGCAGTACTTC. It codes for CASERFFFEGHWWGEQYF.

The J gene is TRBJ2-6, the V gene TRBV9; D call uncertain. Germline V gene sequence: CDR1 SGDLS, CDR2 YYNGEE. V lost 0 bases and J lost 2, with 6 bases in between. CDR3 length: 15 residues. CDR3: CASSVVSAGANVLTF. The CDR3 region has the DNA TGTGCCAGCAGCGTAGTTTCGGCTGGGGCCAACGTCCTGACTTTC.

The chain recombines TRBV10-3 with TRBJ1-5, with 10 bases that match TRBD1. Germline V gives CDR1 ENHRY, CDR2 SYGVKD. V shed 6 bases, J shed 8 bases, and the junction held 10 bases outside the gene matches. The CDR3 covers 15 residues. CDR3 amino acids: CAISERTGGSKPQHF. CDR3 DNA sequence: TGTGCCATCAGCGAGCGGACAGGGGGTAGTAAGCCCCAGCATTTT.

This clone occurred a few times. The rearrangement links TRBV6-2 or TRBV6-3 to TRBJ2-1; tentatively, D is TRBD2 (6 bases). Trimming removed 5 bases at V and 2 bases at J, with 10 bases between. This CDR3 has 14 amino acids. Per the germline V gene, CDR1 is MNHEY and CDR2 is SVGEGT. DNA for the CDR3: TGTGCCAGCAGTCCGCGGGAACCCTACAATGAGCAGTTCTTC. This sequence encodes CASSPREPYNEQFF.

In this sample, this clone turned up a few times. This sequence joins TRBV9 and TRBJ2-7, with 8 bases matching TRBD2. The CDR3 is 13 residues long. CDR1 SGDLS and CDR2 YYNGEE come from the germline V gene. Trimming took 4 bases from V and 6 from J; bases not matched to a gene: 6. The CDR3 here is CASSPGLGLEQYF. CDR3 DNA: TGTGCCAGCAGCCCGGGACTAGGACTCGAGCAGTACTTC.

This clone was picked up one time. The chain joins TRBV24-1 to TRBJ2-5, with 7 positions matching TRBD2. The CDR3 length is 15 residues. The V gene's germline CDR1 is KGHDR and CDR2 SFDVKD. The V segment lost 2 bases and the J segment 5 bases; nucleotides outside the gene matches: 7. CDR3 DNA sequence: TGTGCCACCAGTGATTCGGGGGGACCCGGCGAGACCCAGTACTTC. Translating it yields CATSDSGGPGETQYF.

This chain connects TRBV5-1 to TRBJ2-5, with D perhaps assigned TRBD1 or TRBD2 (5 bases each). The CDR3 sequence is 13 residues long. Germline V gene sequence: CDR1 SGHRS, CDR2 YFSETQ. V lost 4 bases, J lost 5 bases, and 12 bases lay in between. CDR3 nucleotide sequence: TGCGCCAGCAGCCCGGGGCCCGCGGAGACCCAGTACTTC. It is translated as CASSPGPAETQYF.

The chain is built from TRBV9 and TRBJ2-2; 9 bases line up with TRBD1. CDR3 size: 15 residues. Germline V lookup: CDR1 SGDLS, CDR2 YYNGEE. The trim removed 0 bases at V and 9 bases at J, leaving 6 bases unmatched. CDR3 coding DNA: TGTGCCAGCAGCGTAGGGGGACAGGGCGGACGGGAGCTGTTTTTT. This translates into CASSVGGQGGRELFF.

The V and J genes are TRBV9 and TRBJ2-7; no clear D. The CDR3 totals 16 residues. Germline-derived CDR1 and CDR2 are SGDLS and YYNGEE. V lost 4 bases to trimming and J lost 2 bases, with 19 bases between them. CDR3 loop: CASSLGWGTSAYEQYF. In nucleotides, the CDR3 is TGTGCCAGCAGCCTTGGGTGGGGAACAAGCGCCTACGAGCAGTACTTC.

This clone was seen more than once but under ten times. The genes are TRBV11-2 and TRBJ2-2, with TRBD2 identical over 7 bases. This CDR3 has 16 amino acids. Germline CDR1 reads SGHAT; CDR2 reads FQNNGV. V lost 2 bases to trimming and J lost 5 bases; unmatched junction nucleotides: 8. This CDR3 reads CASSLNLGGGTGELFF. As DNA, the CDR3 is TGTGCCAGCAGCTTAAATCTTGGCGGGGGAACCGGGGAGCTGTTTTTT.

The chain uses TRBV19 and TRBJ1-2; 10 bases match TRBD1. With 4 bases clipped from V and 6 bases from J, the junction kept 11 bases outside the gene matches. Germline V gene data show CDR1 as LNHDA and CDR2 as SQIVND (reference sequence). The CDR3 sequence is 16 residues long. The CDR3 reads CASSTRGGTGVDGYTF. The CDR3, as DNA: TGTGCCAGTAGTACCAGAGGTGGGACAGGGGTCGATGGCTACACCTTC.

The CDR3 sequence is CASSARTGSETQYF. The CDR3 DNA follows: TGTGCCAGCAGCGCCCGGACAGGGTCGGAGACCCAGTACTTC. The chain has TRBV11-3 and TRBJ2-5, with 8 bases that match TRBD1. The CDR3 is made up of 14 amino acids. V was clipped by 5 bases and J by 5 bases; unmatched bases: 7. Germline CDR1 reads SGHNT; CDR2 reads YENEEA.

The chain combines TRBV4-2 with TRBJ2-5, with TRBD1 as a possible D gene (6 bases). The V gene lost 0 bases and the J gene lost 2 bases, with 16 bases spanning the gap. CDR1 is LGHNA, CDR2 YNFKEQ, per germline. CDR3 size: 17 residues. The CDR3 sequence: CASSQDLAGVRQETQYF. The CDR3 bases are TGTGCCAGCAGCCAAGATCTGGCAGGGGTAAGGCAAGAGACCCAGTACTTC.

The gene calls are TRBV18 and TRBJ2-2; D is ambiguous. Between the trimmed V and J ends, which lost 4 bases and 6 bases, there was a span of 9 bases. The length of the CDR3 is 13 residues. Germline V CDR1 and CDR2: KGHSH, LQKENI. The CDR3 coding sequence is TGTGCCAGCTCACTACTGTCTCCCGGGGAGCTGTTTTTT. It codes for CASSLLSPGELFF.

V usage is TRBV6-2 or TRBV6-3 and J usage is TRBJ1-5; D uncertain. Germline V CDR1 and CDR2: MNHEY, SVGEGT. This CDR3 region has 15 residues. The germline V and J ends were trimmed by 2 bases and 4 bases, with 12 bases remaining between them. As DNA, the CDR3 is TGTGCCAGCAGTTACGGCGCGGGTCGGAATCAGCCCCAGCATTTT. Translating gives CASSYGAGRNQPQHF.

The chain's CDR3 is CASSSTDTGELFF. The CDR3 nucleotides are TGTGCCAGCAGCTCGACAGACACCGGGGAGCTGTTTTTT. The chain joins TRBV7-2 to TRBJ2-2; a weak D match, TRBD1 (5 bases). V was pared by 4 bases and J by 3 bases, with 6 bases between. This CDR3 is built from 13 residues. Looked up from germline, CDR1 is SGHTA and CDR2 is FQGNSA.

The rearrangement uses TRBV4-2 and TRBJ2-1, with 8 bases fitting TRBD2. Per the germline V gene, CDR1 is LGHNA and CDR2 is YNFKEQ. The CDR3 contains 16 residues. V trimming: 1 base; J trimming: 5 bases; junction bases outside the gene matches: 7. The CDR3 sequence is CASSQVPGLGNNEQFF. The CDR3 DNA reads TGTGCCAGCAGCCAAGTCCCGGGACTAGGTAACAATGAGCAGTTCTTC.

The CDR3 region is CASSLGGRRETQYF. The CDR3 coding sequence is TGTGCCAGCAGCTTAGGCGGAAGAAGGGAGACCCAGTACTTC. V usage is TRBV7-2 and J usage is TRBJ2-5; D is uncertain. The CDR3 runs to 14 residues. Trimming pared 1 base from V and 5 bases from J, leaving 11 bases between. CDR1 is SGHTA and CDR2 is FQGNSA in the germline V gene.

The CDR3 coding sequence is TGTGCCATCAGAGTGGGACAGGGGGCCCTCGGGACCTACGAGCAGTACTTC. This sequence encodes CAIRVGQGALGTYEQYF. This chain uses TRBV10-3 with TRBJ2-7, with 12 bases matching TRBD1. Germline CDR1 ENHRY, CDR2 SYGVKD. CDR3 length: 17 amino acids. After removal of 6 bases from V and 2 bases from J, the junction contained 11 bases not matched to a gene.

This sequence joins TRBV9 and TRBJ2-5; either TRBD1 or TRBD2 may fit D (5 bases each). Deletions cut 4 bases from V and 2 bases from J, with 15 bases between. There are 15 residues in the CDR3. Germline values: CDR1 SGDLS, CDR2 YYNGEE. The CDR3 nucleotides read TGTGCCAGCAGCTTCTCCGGGACCCGACAAGAGACCCAGTACTTC. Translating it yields CASSFSGTRQETQYF.

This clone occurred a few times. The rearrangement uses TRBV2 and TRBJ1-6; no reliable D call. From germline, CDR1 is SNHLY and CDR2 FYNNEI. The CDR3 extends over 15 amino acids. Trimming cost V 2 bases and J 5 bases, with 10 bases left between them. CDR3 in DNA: TGTGCCAGCAGTGAATGGCAGCCAAATAATTCACCCCTCCACTTT. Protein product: CASSEWQPNNSPLHF.

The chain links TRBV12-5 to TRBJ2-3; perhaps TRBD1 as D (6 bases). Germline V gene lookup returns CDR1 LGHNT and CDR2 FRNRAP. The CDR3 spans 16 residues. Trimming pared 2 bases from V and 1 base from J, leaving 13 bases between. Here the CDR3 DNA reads TGTGCTAGTGGTTTGTCTGGGGGCACTGGCACAGATACGCAGTATTTT. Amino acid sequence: CASGLSGGTGTDTQYF.